One sample yielded the 13 T cell receptor beta chains listed below, sequenced in a study of T-cell reconstitution after alpha-beta-depleted transplantation in children. Researchers prepared the TCRbeta library using unique molecular identifiers, the study reports. TCRdb re-called the PCR reads through MiXCR, storing one row per CDR3 protein. The sample comprises about 460,000 distinct CDR3 sequences, over 9.5% of which are singletons, and around 15% rests with the top ten. The sample here was PBMCs, mostly from graft donor cells, taken 180 days after TCRalphabeta/CD19-depleted stem cell transplant. The origin of the receptors is a female patient under 10 years old who had a stem cell transplant for aplastic anemia, so the T cells may come from the graft donor.

This clonotype was seen repeatedly, ten times or more. The rearrangement links TRBV20-1 to TRBJ2-5; D tentatively fits TRBD1 or TRBD2 (5 bases each). The CDR3 totals 13 residues. The V gene lost 3 bases and the J gene lost 5 bases, with 13 bases spanning the gap. Germline CDR1 and CDR2: DFQATT and SNEGSKA (reference sequence). The CDR3, as DNA: TGCAGTGCTAGCGGGACCCCCTTGGAGACCCAGTACTTC. Protein product: CSASGTPLETQYF.

The chain links TRBV2 to TRBJ2-7, with D perhaps matching TRBD1 (6 bases). Deletions cut 6 bases from V and 7 bases from J, with 16 bases between. Germline-derived CDR1 and CDR2 are SNHLY and FYNNEI. This CDR3 has 13 amino acids. The DNA of the CDR3 is TGTGCCAGCAGCCTGACAGGAATAACAGAGCAGTACTTC. Translating gives CASSLTGITEQYF. The complete variable domain, with remaining parts taken from reference TRBV2 and TRBJ2-7, reads EPEVTQTPSHQVTQMGQEVILRCVPISNHLYFYWYRQILGQKVEFLVSFYNNEISEKSEIFDDQFSVERPDGSNFTLKIRSTKLEDSAMYFCASSLTGITEQYFGPGTRLTVT.

The J gene is TRBJ2-3, the V gene TRBV14, with D maybe TRBD2 (6 bases). Trimming took 1 base from V and 2 from J, leaving 10 bases between them. The length of the CDR3 is 15 residues. Per germline, CDR1 SGHDN and CDR2 FVKESK. DNA for the CDR3: TGTGCCAGCAGCCAAGGCGGACTATTCACAGATACGCAGTATTTT. Translation: CASSQGGLFTDTQYF.

This clonotype was counted only a few times. V and J are TRBV15 and TRBJ2-3; the match to TRBD2 covers 11 bases. The V and J ends lost 1 base and 2 bases, in that order; junction bases with no gene match: 11. The CDR3 runs to 19 residues. The germline CDR1 and CDR2 sequences are LNHNV and YYDKDF (reference sequence). The DNA of the CDR3 is TGTGCCACCAGCAGAGCTTTTAACCCTAGCGGGAGGACCACAGATACGCAGTATTTT. It translates to CATSRAFNPSGRTTDTQYF.

In its sample, this clonotype was seen many times. J is TRBJ2-5 and V is TRBV7-2; 8 bases fit TRBD2. V was clipped by 6 bases and J by 5 bases; unmatched bases: 8. The CDR3 loop spans 14 amino acids. Germline CDR1 is SGHTA and CDR2 is FQGNSA. CDR3 loop: CASSRAGDWETQYF. Here the CDR3 DNA reads TGTGCCAGCAGTCGAGCGGGAGACTGGGAGACCCAGTACTTC. The complete variable domain, with remaining parts taken from reference TRBV7-2 and TRBJ2-5, reads GAGVSQSPSNKVTEKGKDVELRCDPISGHTALYWYRQSLGQGLEFLIYFQGNSAPDKSGLPSDRFSAERTGGSVSTLTIQRTQQEDSAVYLCASSRAGDWETQYFGPGTRLLVL.

V usage is TRBV6-2 or TRBV6-3 and J usage is TRBJ1-1; maybe TRBD1 (6 bases). CDR1 and CDR2 from the germline V gene are MNHEY and SVGEGT. The CDR3 contains 16 residues. Between the trimmed V and J ends, which lost 8 bases and 6 bases, there was a span of 25 bases. CDR3 sequence reads: CASASGGGLCFAEAFF. Written as DNA, the CDR3 is TGTGCCAGCGCCTCAGGTGGGGGGCTGTGCTTCGCTGAAGCTTTCTTT.

V and J are TRBV29-1 and TRBJ1-2; 9 bases align to TRBD1. Germline-derived CDR1 and CDR2 are SQVTM and ANQGSEA. The CDR3 is 13 residues long. Trimming removed 0 bases from V and 8 bases from J; junction bases left unmatched: 4. Here the CDR3 reads CSVEERTGEGYTF. The CDR3 nucleotides are TGCAGCGTTGAAGAACGGACAGGGGAGGGCTACACCTTC.

This clonotype was detected a few times. This CDR3 reads CASSLIGGSSYEQYF. The CDR3, as DNA: TGTGCCAGCAGTTTAATTGGGGGAAGCTCCTACGAGCAGTACTTC. The chain has TRBV27 and TRBJ2-7; D might be TRBD1 or TRBD2, each matching 5 bases. Trimming removed 2 bases from V and 0 bases from J, with 11 bases in between. This CDR3 is 15 amino acids long. Looked up from germline, CDR1 is MNHEY and CDR2 is SMNVEV (reference sequence).

There are a few counts of this clonotype. This chain connects TRBV5-1 to TRBJ2-7; 10 bases agree with TRBD1. CDR1 SGHRS and CDR2 YFSETQ come from the germline V gene. After removal of 4 bases from V and 2 bases from J, the junction contained 3 bases not matched to a gene. This CDR3 region has 14 residues. The CDR3, as DNA: TGCGCCAGCAGCGGCGGACAGGGGGCCTACGAGCAGTACTTC. Translated: CASSGGQGAYEQYF.

This clonotype appeared a few times. The rearrangement links TRBV27 to TRBJ2-1; TRBD2 matches 8 bases. The germline V gene has CDR1 MNHEY and CDR2 SMNVEV (reference sequence). The CDR3 totals 18 residues. V lost 5 bases and J lost 2; bases outside the gene matches: 14. As DNA, the CDR3 is TGTGCCAGCAGTACAACCCTCCGAGCGGGAGTGGCCTACAATGAGCAGTTCTTC. It translates to CASSTTLRAGVAYNEQFF.

This clonotype appeared a few times. The chain combines TRBV19 with TRBJ2-7, with a tentative D call TRBD1 (10 bases). Germline CDR1 and CDR2: LNHDA and SQIVND (reference sequence). The V gene lost 6 bases and the J gene lost 1 base, with 31 bases spanning the gap. The CDR3 consists of 20 residues. In nucleotides, the CDR3 is TGTGCCAGTAGACCCTATCCTAGCGGGGATGACAGGGGGCTGTCCTACGAGCAGTACGTC. Amino acid sequence: CASRPYPSGDDRGLSYEQYV.

This clonotype has a handful of counts. The V gene is TRBV7-2, the J gene TRBJ1-2; D call uncertain. The germline gives CDR1 SGHTA, CDR2 FQGNSA. CDR3 length: 12 amino acids. Trimming took off 4 bases at V and 5 bases at J, with 8 bases between the two ends. In DNA, the CDR3 is TGTGCCAGCAGCTCGGCTCGGTATGGCTACACCTTC. Its translation: CASSSARYGYTF.

This clonotype occurred a few times. The chain is built from TRBV5-5 and TRBJ1-4; D not certain. V lost 5 bases, J lost 7 bases, and 15 bases lay in between. Germline V gene data show CDR1 as SGHKS and CDR2 as YYEKEE (reference sequence). The CDR3 contains 14 residues. CDR3 in DNA: TGTGCCAGCAGTCAGTGGGGAGCGGTTGAAAAACTGTTTTTT. Translating gives CASSQWGAVEKLFF. The full variable domain, with the rest looked up from reference TRBV5-5 and TRBJ1-4, is DAGVTQSPTHLIKTRGQQVTLRCSPISGHKSVSWYQQVLGQGPQFIFQYYEKEERGRGNFPDRFSARQFPNYSSELNVNALLLGDSALYLCASSQWGAVEKLFFGSGTQLSVL.